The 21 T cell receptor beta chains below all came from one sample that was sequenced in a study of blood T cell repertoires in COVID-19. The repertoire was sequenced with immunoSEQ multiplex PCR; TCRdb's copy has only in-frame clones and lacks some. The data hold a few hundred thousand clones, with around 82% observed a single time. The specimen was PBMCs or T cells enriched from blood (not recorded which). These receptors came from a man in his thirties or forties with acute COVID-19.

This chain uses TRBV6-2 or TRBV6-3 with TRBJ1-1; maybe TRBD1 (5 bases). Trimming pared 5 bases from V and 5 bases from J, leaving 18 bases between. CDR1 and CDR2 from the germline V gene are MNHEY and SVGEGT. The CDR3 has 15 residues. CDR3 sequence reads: CASSPPRTGLTEAFF. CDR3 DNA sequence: TGTGCCAGCAGTCCCCCCCGAACAGGTCTGACTGAAGCTTTCTTT.

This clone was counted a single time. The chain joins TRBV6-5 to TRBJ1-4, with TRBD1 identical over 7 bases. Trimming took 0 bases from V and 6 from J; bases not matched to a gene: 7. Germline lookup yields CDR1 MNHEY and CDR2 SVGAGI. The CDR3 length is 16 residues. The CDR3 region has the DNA TGTGCCAGCAGTTACTCGAGAGGGGGCGGAGATGAAAAACTGTTTTTT. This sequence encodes CASSYSRGGGDEKLFF.

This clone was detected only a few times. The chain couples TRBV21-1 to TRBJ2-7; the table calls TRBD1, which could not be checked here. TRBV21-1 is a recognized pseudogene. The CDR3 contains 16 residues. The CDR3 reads CASSKQKTGATYEQYF. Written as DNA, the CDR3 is TGTGCCAGCAGCAAACAGAAGACAGGGGCGACCTACGAGCAGTACTTC.

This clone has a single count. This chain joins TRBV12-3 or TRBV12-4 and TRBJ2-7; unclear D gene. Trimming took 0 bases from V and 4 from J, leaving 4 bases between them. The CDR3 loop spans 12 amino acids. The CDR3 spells CASSLAGYEQYF. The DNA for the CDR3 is TGTGCCAGCAGTTTAGCCGGGTACGAGCAGTACTTC.

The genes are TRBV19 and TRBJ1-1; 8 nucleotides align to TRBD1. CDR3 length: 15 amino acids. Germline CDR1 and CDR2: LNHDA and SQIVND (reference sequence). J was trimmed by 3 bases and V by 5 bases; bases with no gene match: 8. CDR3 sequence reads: CASSPQQGVDTEAFF. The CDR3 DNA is TGTGCCAGTAGTCCACAACAGGGGGTTGACACTGAAGCTTTCTTT.

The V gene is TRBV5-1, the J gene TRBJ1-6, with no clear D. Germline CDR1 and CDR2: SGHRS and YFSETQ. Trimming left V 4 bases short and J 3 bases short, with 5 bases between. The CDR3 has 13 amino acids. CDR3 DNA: TGCGCCAGCAGCCAGAACTATAATTCACCCCTCCACTTT. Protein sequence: CASSQNYNSPLHF. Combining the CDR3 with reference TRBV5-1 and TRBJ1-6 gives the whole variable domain KAGVTQTPRYLIKTRGQQVTLSCSPISGHRSVSWYQQTPGQGLQFLFEYFSETQRNKGNFPGRFSGRQFSNSRSEMNVSTLELGDSALYLCASSQNYNSPLHFGNGTRLTVT.

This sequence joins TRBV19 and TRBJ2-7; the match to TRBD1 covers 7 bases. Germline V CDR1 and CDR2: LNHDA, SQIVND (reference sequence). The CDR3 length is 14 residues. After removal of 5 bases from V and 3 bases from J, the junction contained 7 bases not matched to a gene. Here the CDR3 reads CASSPWDSFYEQYF. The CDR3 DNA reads TGTGCCAGTAGTCCTTGGGACAGTTTCTACGAGCAGTACTTC.

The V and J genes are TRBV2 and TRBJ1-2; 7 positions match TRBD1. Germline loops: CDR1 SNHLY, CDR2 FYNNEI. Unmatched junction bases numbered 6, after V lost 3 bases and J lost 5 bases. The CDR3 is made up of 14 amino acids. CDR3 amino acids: CASSDRRDRYGYTF. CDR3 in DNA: TGTGCCAGCAGTGACCGCCGGGACAGATATGGCTACACCTTC.

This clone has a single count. Here the CDR3 reads CASSLTGVGNTIYF. CDR3 coding DNA: TGCGCCAGCAGCTTGACAGGGGTCGGAAACACCATATATTTT. The V call is TRBV5-1, the J call TRBJ1-3; 7 bases line up with TRBD1. Germline loops: CDR1 SGHRS, CDR2 YFSETQ. Germline trimming cut 1 base from V and 4 bases from J; bases unmatched to any gene: 2. The CDR3 is 14 amino acids.

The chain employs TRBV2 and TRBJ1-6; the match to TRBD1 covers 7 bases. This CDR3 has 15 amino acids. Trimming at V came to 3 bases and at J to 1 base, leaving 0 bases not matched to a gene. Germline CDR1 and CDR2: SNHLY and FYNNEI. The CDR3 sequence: CASSDRGSYNSPLHF. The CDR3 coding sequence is TGTGCCAGCAGTGACAGGGGGTCCTATAATTCACCCCTCCACTTT.

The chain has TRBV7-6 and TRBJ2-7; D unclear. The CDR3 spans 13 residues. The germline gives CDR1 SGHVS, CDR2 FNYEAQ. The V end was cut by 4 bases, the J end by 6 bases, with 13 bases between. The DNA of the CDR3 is TGTGCCAGCAGCTCCCCGGGTTCCGCCGAGCAGTACTTC. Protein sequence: CASSSPGSAEQYF.

CDR3 in DNA: TGTGCCAGCAGTGAGGGGGAGGGGGGGTTCCACGAGCAGTACTTC. Residues: CASSEGEGGFHEQYF. The J gene is TRBJ2-7, the V gene TRBV6-1, with D perhaps matching TRBD2 (7 bases). The CDR3 sequence is 15 residues long. CDR1 is MNHNS, CDR2 SASEGT, per germline. V shed 3 bases and J shed 5 bases, with 17 bases lying between them.

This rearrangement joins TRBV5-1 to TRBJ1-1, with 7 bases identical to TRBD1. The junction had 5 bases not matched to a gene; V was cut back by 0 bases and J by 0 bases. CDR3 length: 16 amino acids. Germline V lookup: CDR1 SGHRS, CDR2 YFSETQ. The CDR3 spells CASSLDPGQLNTEAFF. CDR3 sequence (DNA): TGCGCCAGCAGCTTGGATCCGGGACAGTTGAACACTGAAGCTTTCTTT.

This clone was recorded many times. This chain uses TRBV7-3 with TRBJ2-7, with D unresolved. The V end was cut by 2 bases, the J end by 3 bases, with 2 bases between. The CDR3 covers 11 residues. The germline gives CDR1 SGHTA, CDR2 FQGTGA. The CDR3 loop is CASSLHYEQYF. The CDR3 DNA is TGTGCCAGCAGCTTACACTACGAGCAGTACTTC.

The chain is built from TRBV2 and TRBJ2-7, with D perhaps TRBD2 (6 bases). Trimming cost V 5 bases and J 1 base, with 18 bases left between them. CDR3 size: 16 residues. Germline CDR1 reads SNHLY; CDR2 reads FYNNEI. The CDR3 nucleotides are TGTGCCAGCAGTAATTTGGGGGGAGGAACGTCCTACGAGCAGTACTTC. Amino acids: CASSNLGGGTSYEQYF. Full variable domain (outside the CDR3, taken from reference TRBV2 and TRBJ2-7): EPEVTQTPSHQVTQMGQEVILRCVPISNHLYFYWYRQILGQKVEFLVSFYNNEISEKSEIFDDQFSVERPDGSNFTLKIRSTKLEDSAMYFCASSNLGGGTSYEQYFGPGTRLTVT.

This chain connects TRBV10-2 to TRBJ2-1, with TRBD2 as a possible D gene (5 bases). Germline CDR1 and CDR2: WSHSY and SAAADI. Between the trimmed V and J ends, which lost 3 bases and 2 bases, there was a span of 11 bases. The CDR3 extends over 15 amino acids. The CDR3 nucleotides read TGCGCCAGCAGTGAAACTAAGACTACCTACAATGAGCAGTTCTTC. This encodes CASSETKTTYNEQFF.

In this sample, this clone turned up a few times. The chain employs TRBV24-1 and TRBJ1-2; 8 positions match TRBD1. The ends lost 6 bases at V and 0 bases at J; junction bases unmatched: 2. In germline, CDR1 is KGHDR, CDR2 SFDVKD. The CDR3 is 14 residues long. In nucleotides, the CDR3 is TGTGCCACCAGTACAGGGGGTGCTAACTATGGCTACACCTTC. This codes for CATSTGGANYGYTF.

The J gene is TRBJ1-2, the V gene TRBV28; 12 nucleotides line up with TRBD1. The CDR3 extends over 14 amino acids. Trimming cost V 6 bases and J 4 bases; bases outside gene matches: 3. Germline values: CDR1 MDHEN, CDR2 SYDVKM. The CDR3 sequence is CASRGQGAGYGYTF. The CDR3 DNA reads TGTGCCAGCAGGGGACAGGGGGCCGGCTATGGCTACACCTTC.

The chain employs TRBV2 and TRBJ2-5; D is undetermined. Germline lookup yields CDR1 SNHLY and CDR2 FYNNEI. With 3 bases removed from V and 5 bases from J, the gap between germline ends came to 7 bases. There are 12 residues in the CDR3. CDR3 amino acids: CASSEQYETQYF. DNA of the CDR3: TGTGCCAGCAGTGAGCAGTATGAGACCCAGTACTTC.

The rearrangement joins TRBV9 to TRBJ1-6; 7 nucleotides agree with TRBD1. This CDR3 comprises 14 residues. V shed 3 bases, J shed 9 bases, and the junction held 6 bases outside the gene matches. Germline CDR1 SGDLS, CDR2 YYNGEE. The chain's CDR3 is CASSGGQLSSPLHF. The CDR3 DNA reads TGTGCCAGCAGCGGGGGACAGTTAAGTTCACCCCTCCACTTT.

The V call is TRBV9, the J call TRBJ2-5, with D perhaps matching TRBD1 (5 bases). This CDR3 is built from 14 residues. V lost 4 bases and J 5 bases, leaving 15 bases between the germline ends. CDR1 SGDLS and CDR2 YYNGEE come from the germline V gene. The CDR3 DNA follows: TGTGCCAGCAGCCCCCAGGGTTATGGGGAGACCCAGTACTTC. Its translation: CASSPQGYGETQYF.